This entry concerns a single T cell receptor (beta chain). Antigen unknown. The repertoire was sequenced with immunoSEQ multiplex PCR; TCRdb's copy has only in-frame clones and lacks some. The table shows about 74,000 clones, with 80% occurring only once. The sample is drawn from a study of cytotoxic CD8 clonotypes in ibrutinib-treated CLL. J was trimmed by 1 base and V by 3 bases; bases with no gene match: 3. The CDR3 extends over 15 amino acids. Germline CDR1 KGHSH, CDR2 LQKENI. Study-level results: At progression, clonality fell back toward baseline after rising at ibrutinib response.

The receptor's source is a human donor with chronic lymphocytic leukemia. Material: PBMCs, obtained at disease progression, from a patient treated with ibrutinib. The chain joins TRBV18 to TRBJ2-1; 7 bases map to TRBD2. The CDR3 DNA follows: TGTGCCAGCTCACCCGGACTAGGGTCCTACAATGAGCAGTTCTTC. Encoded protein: CASSPGLGSYNEQFF.